Below, 13 T cell receptor beta chains from the same sample are listed, as sequenced in a study of shared clonotypes between healthy human individuals. Assay used: immunoSEQ multiplex PCR; TCRdb lists only in-frame clones, some missing. The data contain around 2.5 million clones, approximately 93% of them singletons. Sequencing was done on a sample of naive CD4+ T cells from PBMCs. Described subset: CD45RA+ positively selected. All receptors derive from a man younger than 35 in good health. Some clones in this sample may be carry-over from other donors' samples.

The chain links TRBV4-2 to TRBJ2-7; D perhaps matches TRBD2 (7 bases). This CDR3 comprises 15 residues. Germline CDR1 reads LGHNA; CDR2 reads YNFKEQ. V lost 0 bases, J lost 6 bases, and 15 bases lay in between. As DNA, the CDR3 is TGTGCCAGCAGCCAAGATGTTGGGGGGGCGATCGAGCAGTACTTC. Amino acid sequence: CASSQDVGGAIEQYF.

The chain is built from TRBV14 and TRBJ2-3, with D possibly TRBD1 on 6 matching bases. The CDR3 covers 14 residues. Trimming cost V 3 bases and J 9 bases, with 16 bases left between them. Looked up from germline, CDR1 is SGHDN and CDR2 is FVKESK. CDR3 DNA: TGTGCCAGCAGCCACTTCGACAGGTTGGACACGCAGTATTTT. Translation gives CASSHFDRLDTQYF. The full variable domain, with the rest looked up from reference TRBV14 and TRBJ2-3, is EAGVTQFPSHSVIEKGQTVTLRCDPISGHDNLYWYRRVMGKEIKFLLHFVKESKQDESGMPNNRFLAERTGGTYSTLKVQPAELEDSGVYFCASSHFDRLDTQYFGPGTRLTVL.

In this sample, this clone turned up once. The rearrangement uses TRBV5-1 and TRBJ2-7, with 7 nucleotides matching TRBD1. CDR1 and CDR2 from the germline V gene are SGHRS and YFSETQ. Germline trimming cut 2 bases from V and 0 bases from J; bases unmatched to any gene: 8. The CDR3 contains 16 residues. CDR3 amino acids: CASSLGPTGSSYEQYF. Here the CDR3 DNA reads TGCGCCAGCAGCTTAGGGCCGACAGGGAGCTCCTACGAGCAGTACTTC.

The genes are TRBV6-1 and TRBJ2-3; weak D call: TRBD2 (5 bases). The germline CDR1 and CDR2 sequences are MNHNS and SASEGT. The CDR3 is 11 residues long. This CDR3 reads CAHGITDTQYF. CDR3 DNA sequence: TGTGCTCACGGGATCACAGATACGCAGTATTTT.

The chain has TRBV28 and TRBJ1-6; the D gene is possibly TRBD1 (5 bases). V dropped 9 bases and J dropped 9 bases, with 21 bases sitting between them. Looked up from germline, CDR1 is MDHEN and CDR2 is SYDVKM. The CDR3 runs 15 residues. CDR3 in amino acids: CASRTNLSGGSPLHF. The DNA of the CDR3 is TGTGCCAGTCGAACCAACTTATCGGGGGGTTCACCCCTCCACTTT.

The chain couples TRBV5-1 to TRBJ2-3; no reliable D call. V gave up 0 bases and J gave up 4 bases, with 6 bases separating them. The CDR3 totals 13 residues. From germline, CDR1 is SGHRS and CDR2 YFSETQ. CDR3 sequence: CASSLAASDTQYF. CDR3 nucleotide sequence: TGCGCCAGCAGCTTGGCGGCATCAGATACGCAGTATTTT.

This clone was recorded only once. The chain uses TRBV28 and TRBJ1-2, with 7 bases that match TRBD1. Germline CDR1 MDHEN, CDR2 SYDVKM. The CDR3 loop spans 13 amino acids. With V trimmed by 3 bases and J by 4 bases, 2 bases remained unmatched. The CDR3 spells CASSFDRAYGYTF. The CDR3, as DNA: TGTGCCAGCAGTTTTGACAGGGCCTATGGCTACACCTTC.

The chain combines TRBV7-6 with TRBJ1-5; D might be TRBD1 (5 bases). This CDR3 has 15 residues. Trimming pared 1 base from V and 2 bases from J, leaving 9 bases between. The germline gives CDR1 SGHVS, CDR2 FNYEAQ. The CDR3 DNA sequence: TGTGCCAGCAGCTTAGATGGGGGGGGCAATCAGCCCCAGCATTTT. Translating it yields CASSLDGGGNQPQHF. The whole variable domain, filled in from reference TRBV7-6 and TRBJ1-5, reads GAGVSQSPRYKVTKRGQDVALRCDPISGHVSLYWYRQALGQGPEFLTYFNYEAQQDKSGLPNDRFSAERPEGSISTLTIQRTEQRDSAMYRCASSLDGGGNQPQHFGDGTRLSIL.

This sequence joins TRBV18 and TRBJ2-1; 8 nucleotides match TRBD1. The V gene end was trimmed by 3 bases and the J gene end by 0 bases; junction bases not matched to a gene: 4. The CDR3 is 16 residues long. Germline lookup yields CDR1 KGHSH and CDR2 LQKENI. The CDR3 coding sequence is TGTGCCAGCTCACCTCGGGACAGGCCCTCCTACAATGAGCAGTTCTTC. As protein: CASSPRDRPSYNEQFF.

The rearrangement links TRBV18 to TRBJ1-1, with D tentatively TRBD1 (5 bases). The CDR3 totals 15 residues. The germline gives CDR1 KGHSH, CDR2 LQKENI. Trimming took 2 bases from V and 11 from J, leaving 21 bases between them. CDR3 DNA sequence: TGTGCCAGCTCACCATCCCAAGGGGCTGGTCGTGGGGCTTTCTTT. Amino acid sequence: CASSPSQGAGRGAFF.

This clone was observed once. V gene TRBV9 combines with J gene TRBJ2-1; 7 bases align to TRBD2. The trim removed 0 bases at V and 4 bases at J, leaving 4 bases unmatched. The CDR3 has 15 residues. Germline V gene data show CDR1 as SGDLS and CDR2 as YYNGEE. This chain's CDR3 is CASSVEREPYNEQFF. The CDR3 DNA reads as TGTGCCAGCAGCGTAGAGCGGGAACCGTACAATGAGCAGTTCTTC.

This chain connects TRBV18 to TRBJ2-1, with 7 bases that match TRBD2. V shed 3 bases and J 6 bases; nucleotides not matched to a gene: 8. CDR3 length equals 15 residues. Germline CDR1 reads KGHSH; CDR2 reads LQKENI. DNA for the CDR3: TGTGCCAGCTCACCTCCCGGGGGGACTGCCAATGAGCAGTTCTTC. Amino acids: CASSPPGGTANEQFF.

The rearrangement uses TRBV15 and TRBJ1-2, with no clear D. V was pared by 1 base and J by 5 bases, with 14 bases between. Germline CDR1 and CDR2: LNHNV and YYDKDF (reference sequence). This CDR3 contains 15 residues. The DNA for the CDR3 is TGTGCCACCAGCAGAGGTTTTGGGATGGCTTATGGCTACACCTTC. Its protein product is CATSRGFGMAYGYTF.